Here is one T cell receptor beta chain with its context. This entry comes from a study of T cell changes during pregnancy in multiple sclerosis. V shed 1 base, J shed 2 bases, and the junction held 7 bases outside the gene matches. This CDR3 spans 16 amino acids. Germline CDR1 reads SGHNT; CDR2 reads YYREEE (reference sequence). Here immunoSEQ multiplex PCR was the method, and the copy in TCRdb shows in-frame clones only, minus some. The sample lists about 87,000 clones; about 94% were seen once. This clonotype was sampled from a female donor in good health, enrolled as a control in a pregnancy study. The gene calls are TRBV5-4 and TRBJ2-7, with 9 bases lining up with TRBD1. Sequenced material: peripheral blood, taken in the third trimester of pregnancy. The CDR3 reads CASSLPGTGSTYEQYF. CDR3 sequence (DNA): TGTGCCAGCAGCTTGCCCGGGACAGGGTCGACCTACGAGCAGTACTTC.